Listed here is a single TCR beta chain. This clone's antigen is unknown. No qualities accompany the bases; no much larger clone lies one base away. Libraries were made using 5' RACE. The sequencer listed for this sample is Illumina HiSeq 2500. A second PCR of roughly 7 to 12 cycles was run with a J-beta primer mix and a sample-barcoded 5' primer. A unique molecular identifier was introduced onto each TCR beta cDNA molecule by a template-switch 5' adaptor carrying 12 random nucleotides. At least 2.5 million CDR3-containing paired-end reads were obtained from each sample. First-strand cDNA was synthesized from all RNA with the Mint cDNA synthesis kit, primed by a TRBC-specific oligonucleotide. All cDNA was treated with uracil-DNA glycosylase and then went through a first 18-cycle PCR with the universal primers M1SS and BC2_uni_R. In the original analysis: For normalization, 1 million high-quality reads were randomly selected from each sample, with every read carrying a distinct molecular identifier. Instead of being binned into consensus sequences, reads that shared molecular identifiers were thrown out. MiTCR, set to a Q25 quality threshold and the strictest error-elimination algorithm, was used for CDR3 identification, clonotype clustering and error correction. A nonparametric unseen species model using Euler transformation provided a lower-bound estimate of total TCR beta diversity. TCRdb trimmed the raw reads at Q25, called clones with MiXCR and kept productive beta chains. Rows with one shared CDR3 protein collapse into an entry with the most common genes and DNA. These V and J calls rely on TCRdb rather than the paper's analysis. The sample table lists roughly 680,000 distinct CDR3 sequences, roughly 49% of them with a count of one. Roughly 31% of the sample goes to the ten largest clones.

CDR1 and CDR2 (MNHEY, SMNVEV) derive from the germline V gene (reference sequence). The germline V end is reduced by 5 bases and the J end by 0 bases; junction bases left unmatched: 5. There are 16 amino acids in the CDR3, from cysteine to phenylalanine inclusive. Solely the CDR3 DNA is kept, with 48 bases framed from the first base. This sample is drawn from a study of blood T cells in healthy people across ages (dated by TCRdb to the mid-2010s). Background on the whole study: In model experiments, template switching captured roughly one uniquely barcoded TCR beta cDNA molecule for every two T cells. For two donors (one aged 18 to 30 and one aged 80 or older), the study analyzed two additional independent replicas of 1 million unique cDNA reads from the same blood draw. The study measured age-related changes in TCR beta repertoire diversity using deep sequencing normalized with unique cDNA molecular identifiers. Donors were grouped into four age groups: young (average roughly 15 years), middle-aged (around 39), aged (around 66) and long-lived (roughly 80). To avoid experimental bias, donors of different ages were randomly spread across the sequencing lanes.

The donors were around 39 Caucasian individuals from Russia, aged roughly 6 to 100 years, who were systemically healthy. About 9.1 milliliters of peripheral blood were collected from each donor into EDTA-treated Vacutainer tubes. Ficoll-Paque density-gradient centrifugation was used to isolate PBMCs, with at least 6.5 million per sample. Total RNA was extracted from PBMCs with Trizol reagent, with at least 6 micrograms obtained per sample. The percentages of naive CD45RAhigh/CD27high T cells were determined by flow cytometry on a PBMC aliquot from every donor. Broad study findings and their caveats: A strong correlation was found between observed TCR beta diversity and the percentage of naive T cells measured by flow cytometry. Bulk unsorted PBMC profiling prevented conclusive comparison of naive and antigen-experienced compartments. Donor CMV infection status was unknown, potentially confounding age-related changes in expanded clonotypes. Observed TCR beta diversity per million T cells fell roughly linearly with age, and a significant reduction was already apparent by age around 39. Compared with the aged group, more naive CD4+ T cells, fewer expanded clones and increased TCR diversity were shown by the long-lived group, suggesting age selection. Total diversity estimates from one million sequenced T cells were considered lower bounds and underestimates.

The receptor was derived from an older woman in good health. Sequenced material: blood. This chain joins TRBV27 to TRBJ2-7; 12 bases in the junction line up with TRBD2. This receptor carries the CDR3 CASSRGLAGTSYEQYF. The sequenced DNA: TGTGCCAGCAGTCGCGGACTAGCGGGGACCTCCTACGAGCAGTACTTC.